The subject of this entry is one T cell receptor (beta chain). This sample stems from a study of CD8+ T cells in alopecia areata. Overall study: Treated patients were given oral tofacitinib, which was dosed at 5 to 10 mg twice daily.

Losses at the gene ends were 5 bases for V and 0 bases for J; bases not matched to a gene: 5. In germline, CDR1 is MGHDK, CDR2 SYGVNS. This CDR3 has 17 residues. As the sequencing template, cDNA was produced by extracting RNA and reverse transcribing it. TCRdb's table, derived via immunoSEQ multiplex PCR, lists solely in-frame clones and lacks some. The sample includes approximately 59,000 clones, more than 40% seen only once; the top ten take about 18%. The TCR comes from a human donor with alopecia areata. The chain links TRBV25-1 to TRBJ2-6; 9 nucleotides line up with TRBD2. Sample: CD8+ T cells sorted from blood, taken at week 0. CDR3 nucleotides: TGTGCCAGCAGTACGGGACTAGCCTACTCTGGGGCCAACGTCCTGACTTTC. Amino acid sequence: CASSTGLAYSGANVLTF.